A selection of T cell receptor beta chains follows, all from one sample in a study of neoadjuvant anti-PD-1 for oral cavity cancer. The method was immunoSEQ multiplex PCR; TCRdb's version includes in-frame clones alone and lacks a portion of them. This sample has 13,000 to 15,000 clones; 70% to 75% occur once, and the top ten carry about 2.7%. The sample here was PBMCs, taken after nivolumab (anti-PD-1) treatment. The receptors originated from a person aged 35 to 85 with oral cavity squamous cell carcinoma. The CDR3 runs from the conserved cysteine through the conserved F or W. D genes are given only for firm matches. Only some rows state a clone size, as once, few, many or a class for expanded clones.

d_gene,abundance,v_gene,j_gene,CDR3aa,CDR3nt
-,once,TRBV9,TRBJ2-7,CASSDGENEQYF,TGTGCCAGCAGCGACGGAGAGAACGAGCAGTACTTC
-,few,TRBV2,TRBJ1-2,CASSEGSQRFNYGYTF,TGTGCCAGCAGTGAAGGTAGTCAGCGCTTTAACTATGGCTACACCTTC
TRBD1,-,TRBV29-1,TRBJ1-2,CSVEALGRGDYGYTF,TGCAGCGTTGAAGCCCTTGGCAGGGGGGACTATGGCTACACCTTC
-,-,TRBV28,TRBJ1-2,CATVLTTSNYGYTF,TGTGCCACCGTCCTCACCACGTCGAATTATGGCTACACCTTC
-,once,TRBV5-1,TRBJ2-1,CASSPGRSTNEQFF,TGCGCCAGCAGCCCGGGACGGAGCACCAATGAGCAGTTCTTC
-,-,TRBV13,TRBJ1-2,CASSAAVGRDYGYTF,TGTGCCAGCAGCGCCGCTGTGGGGCGCGACTATGGCTACACCTTC
-,once,TRBV7-3,TRBJ2-2,CASSLSSGQGELFF,TGTGCCAGCAGCTTAAGTTCTGGTCAGGGGGAGCTGTTTTTT
TRBD2,-,TRBV5-3,TRBJ2-7,CARSLVTSGAYEQYF,TGTGCCAGAAGCTTGGTGACTAGCGGAGCCTACGAGCAGTACTTC
-,-,TRBV13,TRBJ1-3,CASADQSTGNTIYF,TGTGCCAGCGCCGATCAGTCAACTGGAAACACCATATATTTT
TRBD1,-,TRBV5-5,TRBJ1-5,CASSTQGPYSNQPQHF,TGTGCCAGCAGCACACAGGGGCCGTATAGCAATCAGCCCCAGCATTTT
-,-,TRBV5-5,TRBJ2-2,CASSLQGNTGELFF,TGTGCCAGCAGCTTACAGGGCAACACCGGGGAGCTGTTTTTT
TRBD1,-,TRBV28,TRBJ1-5,CASSFLTGMEPQHF,TGTGCCAGCAGTTTTCTGACAGGGATGGAGCCCCAGCATTTT
-,-,TRBV2,TRBJ2-3,CASIRGLGTDTQYF,TGTGCCAGCATACGGGGCCTGGGCACAGATACGCAGTATTTT
-,-,TRBV2,TRBJ1-5,CASSEASGRSINQPQHF,TGTGCCAGCAGTGAAGCGTCAGGCCGCTCCATCAATCAGCCCCAGCATTTT
TRBD1,-,TRBV10-3,TRBJ2-3,CAIRAGTGEDTQYF,TGTGCCATCAGAGCCGGGACAGGGGAAGATACGCAGTATTTT
-,once,TRBV6-5,TRBJ1-5,CASLLNSNQPQHF,TGTGCCAGCCTTTTAAATAGCAATCAGCCCCAGCATTTT
-,-,TRBV30,TRBJ2-1,CAWKVWGGTQFF,TGTGCCTGGAAGGTATGGGGTGGGACGCAGTTCTTC
-,few,TRBV6-1,TRBJ1-4,CASTRQATNEKLFF,TGTGCCAGCACCCGACAGGCAACTAATGAAAAACTGTTTTTT
-,-,TRBV6-6,TRBJ1-3,CASRLDHVVGNTIYF,TGTGCCAGCAGGCTCGACCACGTTGTCGGAAACACCATATATTTT
TRBD1,-,TRBV5-1,TRBJ1-5,CASSFSTGVQPQHF,TGCGCCAGCAGCTTTTCGACAGGGGTCCAGCCCCAGCATTTT
TRBD1,few,TRBV18,TRBJ2-7,CASSLGTGAYEQYF,TGTGCCAGCTCACTAGGGACAGGGGCCTACGAGCAGTACTTC
-,few,TRBV2,TRBJ1-2,CASSVGQGGYTF,TGTGCCAGCAGTGTAGGCCAGGGTGGCTACACCTTC
-,-,TRBV5-6,TRBJ2-7,CASSPPGPPSYEQYF,TGTGCCAGCAGCCCACCGGGACCCCCTTCGTACGAGCAGTACTTC
TRBD1,-,TRBV2,TRBJ2-7,CASSGQGTYEQYF,TGTGCCAGCAGTGGACAGGGTACCTACGAGCAGTACTTC
TRBD2,-,TRBV5-1,TRBJ2-1,CASSSTWALAGDNEQFF,TGCGCCAGCAGCTCGACCTGGGCACTAGCGGGGGACAATGAGCAGTTCTTC
-,few,TRBV30,TRBJ2-5,CAWNAGQETQYF,TGTGCCTGGAACGCAGGACAAGAGACCCAGTACTTC
-,few,TRBV27,TRBJ2-7,CASSLWGSSYEQYF,TGTGCCAGCAGTTTATGGGGGAGCTCCTACGAGCAGTACTTC
-,-,TRBV30,TRBJ1-1,CAWSSGGGGTEAFF,TGTGCCTGGAGTAGCGGGGGTGGGGGCACTGAAGCTTTCTTT
-,-,TRBV30,TRBJ1-2,CAWEPGGGYGYTF,TGTGCCTGGGAGCCCGGGGGCGGATATGGCTACACCTTC
-,-,TRBV30,TRBJ1-5,CAWSGDLNQPQHF,TGTGCCTGGAGTGGTGATCTTAATCAGCCCCAGCATTTT
-,-,TRBV20-1,TRBJ1-5,CSARGWHF,TGCAGTGCTAGAGGTTGGCATTTT
TRBD2,-,TRBV5-1,TRBJ2-3,CASSLETSGIDTQYF,TGCGCCAGCAGCTTGGAGACTAGCGGGATAGATACGCAGTATTTT
-,-,TRBV5-5,TRBJ2-7,CASSPGPTGEQYF,TGTGCCAGCAGCCCTGGGCCTACGGGAGAGCAGTACTTC
TRBD1,-,TRBV6-5,TRBJ1-2,CASSRQGLHGYTF,TGTGCCAGCAGTCGACAGGGTTTGCATGGCTACACCTTC
-,few,TRBV9,TRBJ2-7,CASSVGQNYEQYF,TGTGCCAGCAGCGTAGGTCAAAATTACGAGCAGTACTTC
-,-,TRBV30,TRBJ2-2,CAWSVGAIGELFF,TGTGCCTGGAGTGTCGGGGCGATCGGGGAGCTGTTTTTT
-,-,TRBV10-2,TRBJ2-3,CASVLGDTQYF,TGCGCCAGCGTGCTCGGGGATACGCAGTATTTT
-,-,TRBV7-9,TRBJ1-2,CASSPGTTYGYTF,TGTGCCAGCAGTCCCGGGACAACTTATGGCTACACCTTC
TRBD2,-,TRBV5-6,TRBJ2-4,CASSYQISGGNIQYF,TGTGCCAGCAGCTACCAAATAAGCGGGGGAAACATTCAGTACTTC
TRBD1,once,TRBV7-9,TRBJ1-4,CASSYQGANEKLFF,TGTGCCAGCAGCTACCAGGGGGCTAATGAAAAACTGTTTTTT
-,-,TRBV2,TRBJ1-3,CASSVQNTIYF,TGTGCCAGCAGTGTTCAAAACACCATATATTTT
-,once,TRBV4-2,TRBJ2-1,CASSQAREPHNEQFF,TGTGCCAGCAGCCAAGCTAGGGAGCCCCACAATGAGCAGTTCTTC
-,-,TRBV7-9,TRBJ1-1,CASSSERVGNTEAFF,TGTGCCAGCAGCTCCGAGCGGGTGGGCAACACTGAAGCTTTCTTT
-,few,TRBV10-1,TRBJ1-5,CASPKRGYGQPQHF,TGCGCCAGCCCGAAGAGAGGGTACGGTCAGCCCCAGCATTTT
-,-,TRBV6-6,TRBJ1-2,CASSYPPGGYGYTF,TGTGCCAGCAGTTACCCGCCCGGTGGGTATGGCTACACCTTC
-,few,TRBV30,TRBJ2-2,CAWSLRTTSAGELFF,TGTGCCTGGAGTCTTAGGACCACCTCGGCCGGGGAGCTGTTTTTT
TRBD1,-,TRBV7-9,TRBJ2-7,CASSSTQPGQDNYEQYF,TGTGCCAGCAGCTCAACGCAGCCCGGACAGGATAACTACGAGCAGTACTTC
-,once,TRBV30,TRBJ2-7,CAWRYGGNGEQYF,TGTGCCTGGAGATACGGCGGGAACGGCGAGCAGTACTTC
TRBD1,-,TRBV7-2,TRBJ1-1,CASSLGGQLNTEAFF,TGTGCCAGCAGCTTAGGGGGACAGTTGAACACTGAAGCTTTCTTT
-,-,TRBV19,TRBJ2-5,CASSIGSGETQYF,TGTGCCAGTAGTATAGGCAGCGGAGAGACCCAGTACTTC
TRBD1,few,TRBV5-1,TRBJ1-3,CASSPGQAPGNTIYF,TGCGCCAGCAGCCCGGGACAGGCTCCTGGAAACACCATATATTTT
-,once,TRBV2,TRBJ2-3,CASSGGDTQYF,TGTGCCAGCAGTGGTGGGGATACGCAGTATTTT
-,-,TRBV5-1,TRBJ1-5,CASSLGTVNQPQHF,TGCGCCAGCAGCTTGGGGACAGTCAATCAGCCCCAGCATTTT